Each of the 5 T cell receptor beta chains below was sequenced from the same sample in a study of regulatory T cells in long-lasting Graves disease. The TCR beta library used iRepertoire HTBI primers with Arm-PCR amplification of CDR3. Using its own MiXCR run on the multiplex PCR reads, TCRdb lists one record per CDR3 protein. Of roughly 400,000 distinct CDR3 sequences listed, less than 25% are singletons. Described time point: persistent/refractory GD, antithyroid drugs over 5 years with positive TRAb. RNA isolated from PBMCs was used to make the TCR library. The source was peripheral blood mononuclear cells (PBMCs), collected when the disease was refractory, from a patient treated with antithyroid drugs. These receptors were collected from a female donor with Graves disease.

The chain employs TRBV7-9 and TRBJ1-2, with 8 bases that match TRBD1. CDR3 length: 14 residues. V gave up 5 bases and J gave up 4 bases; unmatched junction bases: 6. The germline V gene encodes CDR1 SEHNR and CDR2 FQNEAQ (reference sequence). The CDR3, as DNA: TGTGCCAGCAGCCGCGGACAGGGATTCTATGGCTACACCTTC. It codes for CASSRGQGFYGYTF.

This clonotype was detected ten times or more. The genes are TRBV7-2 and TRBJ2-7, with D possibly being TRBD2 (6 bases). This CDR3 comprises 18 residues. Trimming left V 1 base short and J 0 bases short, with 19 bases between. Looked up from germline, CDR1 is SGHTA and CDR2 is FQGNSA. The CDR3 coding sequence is TGTGCCAGCAGCTTAGGGGGGACGGGACTCATTAGCTCCTACGAGCAGTACTTC. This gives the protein CASSLGGTGLISSYEQYF.

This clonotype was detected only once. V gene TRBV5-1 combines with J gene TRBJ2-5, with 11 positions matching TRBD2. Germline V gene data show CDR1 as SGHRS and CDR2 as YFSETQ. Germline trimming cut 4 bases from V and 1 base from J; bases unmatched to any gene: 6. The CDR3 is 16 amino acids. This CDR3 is CASSRGTSGAQETQYF. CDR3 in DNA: TGCGCCAGCAGCAGGGGGACTAGCGGTGCCCAAGAGACCCAGTACTTC.

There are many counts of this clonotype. The CDR3 reads CASSQGIETQYF. CDR3 nucleotides: TGTGCCAGCAGCCAGGGAATAGAGACCCAGTACTTC. This chain uses TRBV2 with TRBJ2-5; D is possibly TRBD1 (5 bases). Trimming removed 6 bases at V and 4 bases at J, with 9 bases between. Looked up from germline, CDR1 is SNHLY and CDR2 is FYNNEI. This CDR3 is built from 12 residues.

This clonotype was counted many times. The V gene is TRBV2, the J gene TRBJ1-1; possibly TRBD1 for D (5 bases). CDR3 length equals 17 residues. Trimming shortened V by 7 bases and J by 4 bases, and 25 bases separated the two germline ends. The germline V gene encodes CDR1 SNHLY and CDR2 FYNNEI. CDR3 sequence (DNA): TGTGCCAGCAAACCCCCTGACATAGGGGTTTCTGGCACTGAAGCTTTCTTT. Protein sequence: CASKPPDIGVSGTEAFF. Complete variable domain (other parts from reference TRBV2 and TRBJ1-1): EPEVTQTPSHQVTQMGQEVILRCVPISNHLYFYWYRQILGQKVEFLVSFYNNEISEKSEIFDDQFSVERPDGSNFTLKIRSTKLEDSAMYFCASKPPDIGVSGTEAFFGQGTRLTVV.